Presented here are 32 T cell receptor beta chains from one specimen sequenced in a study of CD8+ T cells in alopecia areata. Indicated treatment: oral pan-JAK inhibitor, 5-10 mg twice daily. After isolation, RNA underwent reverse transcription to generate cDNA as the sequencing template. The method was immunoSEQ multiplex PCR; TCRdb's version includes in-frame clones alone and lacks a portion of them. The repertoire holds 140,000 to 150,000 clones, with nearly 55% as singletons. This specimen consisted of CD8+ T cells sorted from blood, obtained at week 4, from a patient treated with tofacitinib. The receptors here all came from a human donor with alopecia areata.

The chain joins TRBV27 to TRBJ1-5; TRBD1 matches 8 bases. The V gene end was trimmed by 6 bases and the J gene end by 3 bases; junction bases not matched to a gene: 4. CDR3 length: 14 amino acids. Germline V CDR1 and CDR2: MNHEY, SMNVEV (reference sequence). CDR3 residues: CASRPTGANQPQHF. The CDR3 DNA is TGTGCCAGCAGACCGACAGGGGCCAATCAGCCCCAGCATTTT.

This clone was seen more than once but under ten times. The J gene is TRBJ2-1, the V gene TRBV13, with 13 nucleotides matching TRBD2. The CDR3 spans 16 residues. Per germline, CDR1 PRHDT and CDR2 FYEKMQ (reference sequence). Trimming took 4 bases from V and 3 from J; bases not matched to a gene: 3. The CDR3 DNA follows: TGTGCCAGCAGCTCGGGACTAGCGGGGCTCTACAATGAGCAGTTCTTC. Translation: CASSSGLAGLYNEQFF.

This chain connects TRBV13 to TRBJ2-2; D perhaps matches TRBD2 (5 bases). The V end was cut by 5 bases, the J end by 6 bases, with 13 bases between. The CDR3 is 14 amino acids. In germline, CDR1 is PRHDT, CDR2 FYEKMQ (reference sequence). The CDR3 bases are TGTGCCAGCAGCCCCGGACTCCTCCCCGGGGAGCTGTTTTTT. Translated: CASSPGLLPGELFF.

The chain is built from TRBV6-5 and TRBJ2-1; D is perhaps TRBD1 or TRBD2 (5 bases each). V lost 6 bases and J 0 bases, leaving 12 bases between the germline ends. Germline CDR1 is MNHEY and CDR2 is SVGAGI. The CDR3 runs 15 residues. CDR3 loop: CASSGALFSYNEQFF. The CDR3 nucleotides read TGTGCCAGCAGCGGGGCCCTCTTCTCCTACAATGAGCAGTTCTTC.

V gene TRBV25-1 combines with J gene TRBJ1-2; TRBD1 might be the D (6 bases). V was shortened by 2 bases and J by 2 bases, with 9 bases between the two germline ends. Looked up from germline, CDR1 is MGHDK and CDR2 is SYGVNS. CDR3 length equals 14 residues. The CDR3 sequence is CASSEMGGNYGYTF. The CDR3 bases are TGTGCCAGCAGTGAAATGGGGGGCAACTATGGCTACACCTTC.

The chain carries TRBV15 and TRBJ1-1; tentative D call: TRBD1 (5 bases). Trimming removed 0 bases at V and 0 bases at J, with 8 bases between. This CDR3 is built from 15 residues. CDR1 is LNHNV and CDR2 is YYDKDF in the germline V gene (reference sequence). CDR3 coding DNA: TGTGCCACCAGCAGAGAGGGGGTCATGAACACTGAAGCTTTCTTT. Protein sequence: CATSREGVMNTEAFF. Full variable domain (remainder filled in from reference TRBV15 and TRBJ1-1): DAMVIQNPRYQVTQFGKPVTLSCSQTLNHNVMYWYQQKSSQAPKLLFHYYDKDFNNEADTPDNFQSRRPNTSFCFLDIRSPGLGDTAMYLCATSREGVMNTEAFFGQGTRLTVV.

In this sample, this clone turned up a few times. CDR3 region: CASSFSGAYNEQFF. CDR3 DNA: TGCGCCAGCAGCTTTAGCGGGGCGTACAATGAGCAGTTCTTC. V usage is TRBV5-1 and J usage is TRBJ2-1; the match to TRBD2 covers 8 bases. V shed 2 bases, J shed 4 bases, and the junction held 2 bases outside the gene matches. Germline V gives CDR1 SGHRS, CDR2 YFSETQ. The CDR3 has 14 amino acids.

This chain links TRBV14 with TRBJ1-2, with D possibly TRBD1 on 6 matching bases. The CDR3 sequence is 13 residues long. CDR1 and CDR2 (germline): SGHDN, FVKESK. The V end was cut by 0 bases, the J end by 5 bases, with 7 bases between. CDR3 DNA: TGTGCCAGCAGCCAAGAACAGGGATATGGCTACACCTTC. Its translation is CASSQEQGYGYTF.

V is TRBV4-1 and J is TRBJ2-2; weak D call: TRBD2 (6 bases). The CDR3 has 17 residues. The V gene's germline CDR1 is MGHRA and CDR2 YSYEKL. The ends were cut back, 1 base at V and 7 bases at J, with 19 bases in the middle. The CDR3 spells CASSQGGGDGFGGELFF. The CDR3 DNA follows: TGCGCCAGCAGCCAAGGTGGAGGGGACGGGTTTGGCGGGGAGCTGTTTTTT.

CDR3 coding DNA: TGTGCCAGCAGCGTTTCCGGGGGGTGGATTTATGAGCAGTTCTTC. It is translated as CASSVSGGWIYEQFF. The V and J genes are TRBV7-9 and TRBJ2-1, with 7 bases that match TRBD2. V lost 5 bases, J lost 8 bases, and 12 bases stayed unmatched. The germline V gene has CDR1 SEHNR and CDR2 FQNEAQ (reference sequence). The CDR3 loop spans 15 amino acids.

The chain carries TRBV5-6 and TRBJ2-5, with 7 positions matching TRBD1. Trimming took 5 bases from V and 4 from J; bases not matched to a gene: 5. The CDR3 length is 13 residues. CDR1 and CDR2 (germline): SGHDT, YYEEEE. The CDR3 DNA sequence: TGTGCCAGCAGTGACAGGGACGGAGAGACCCAGTACTTC. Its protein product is CASSDRDGETQYF. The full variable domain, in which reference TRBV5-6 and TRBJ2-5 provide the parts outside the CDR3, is DAGVTQSPTHLIKTRGQQVTLRCSPKSGHDTVSWYQQALGQGPQFIFQYYEEEERQRGNFPDRFSGHQFPNYSSELNVNALLLGDSALYLCASSDRDGETQYFGPGTRLLVL.

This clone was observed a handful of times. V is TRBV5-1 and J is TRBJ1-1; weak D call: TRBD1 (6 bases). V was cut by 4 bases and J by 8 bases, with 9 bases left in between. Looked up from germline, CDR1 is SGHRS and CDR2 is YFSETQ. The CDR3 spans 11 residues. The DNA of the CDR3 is TGCGCCAGCAGCGGTGGACAGGAAGCTTTCTTT. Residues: CASSGGQEAFF.

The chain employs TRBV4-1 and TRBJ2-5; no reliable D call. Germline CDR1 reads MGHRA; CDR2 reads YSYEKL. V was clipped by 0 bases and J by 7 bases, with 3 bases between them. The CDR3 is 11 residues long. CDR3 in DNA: TGCGCCAGCAGCCAAGACGGGACCCAGTACTTC. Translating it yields CASSQDGTQYF.

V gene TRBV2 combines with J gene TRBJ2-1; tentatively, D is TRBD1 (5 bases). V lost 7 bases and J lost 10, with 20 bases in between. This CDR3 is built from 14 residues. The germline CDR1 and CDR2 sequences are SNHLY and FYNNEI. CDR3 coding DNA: TGTGCCAGCATGGGGCCATACCTATCCCAGGAGCAGTTCTTC. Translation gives CASMGPYLSQEQFF.

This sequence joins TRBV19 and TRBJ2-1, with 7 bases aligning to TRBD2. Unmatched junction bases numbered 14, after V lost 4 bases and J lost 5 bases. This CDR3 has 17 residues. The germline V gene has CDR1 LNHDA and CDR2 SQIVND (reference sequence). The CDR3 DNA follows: TGTGCCAGTAGTACCCAGGGTATAGGGAGGGTAGACAATGAGCAGTTCTTC. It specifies CASSTQGIGRVDNEQFF.

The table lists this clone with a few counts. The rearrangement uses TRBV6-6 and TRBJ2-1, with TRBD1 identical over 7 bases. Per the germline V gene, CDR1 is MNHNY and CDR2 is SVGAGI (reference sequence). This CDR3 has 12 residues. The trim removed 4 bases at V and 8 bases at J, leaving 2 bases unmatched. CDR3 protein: CASSWQGDEQFF. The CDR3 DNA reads TGTGCCAGCAGTTGGCAGGGGGATGAGCAGTTCTTC.

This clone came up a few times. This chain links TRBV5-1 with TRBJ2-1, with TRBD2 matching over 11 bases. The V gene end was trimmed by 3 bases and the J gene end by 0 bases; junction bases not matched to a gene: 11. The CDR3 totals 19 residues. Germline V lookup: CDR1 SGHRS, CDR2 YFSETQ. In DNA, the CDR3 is TGCGCCAGCAGCTGGGCGGCTAGCGGGGGGCCCAGCTCCTACAATGAGCAGTTCTTC. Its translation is CASSWAASGGPSSYNEQFF.

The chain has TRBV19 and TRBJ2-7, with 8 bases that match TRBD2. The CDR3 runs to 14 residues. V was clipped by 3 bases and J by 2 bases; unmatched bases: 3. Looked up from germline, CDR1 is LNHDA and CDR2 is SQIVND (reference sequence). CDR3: CASSMVGGAYEQYF. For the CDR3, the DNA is TGTGCCAGTAGTATGGTCGGGGGGGCCTACGAGCAGTACTTC.

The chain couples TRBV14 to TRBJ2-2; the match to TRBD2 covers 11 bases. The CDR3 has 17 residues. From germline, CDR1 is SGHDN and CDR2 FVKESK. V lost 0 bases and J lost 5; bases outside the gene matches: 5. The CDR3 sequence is CASSQERPSGGTGELFF. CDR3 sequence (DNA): TGTGCCAGCAGCCAAGAAAGGCCTAGCGGGGGGACCGGGGAGCTGTTTTTT.

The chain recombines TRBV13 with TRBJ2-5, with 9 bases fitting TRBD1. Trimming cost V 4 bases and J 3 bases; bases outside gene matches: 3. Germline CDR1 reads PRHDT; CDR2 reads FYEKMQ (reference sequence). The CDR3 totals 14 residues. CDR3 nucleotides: TGTGCCAGCAGCTGGACAGGGGATAAAGAGACCCAGTACTTC. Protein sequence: CASSWTGDKETQYF. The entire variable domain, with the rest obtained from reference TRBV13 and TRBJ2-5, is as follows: AAGVIQSPRHLIKEKRETATLKCYPIPRHDTVYWYQQGPGQDPQFLISFYEKMQSDKGSIPDRFSAQQFSDYHSELNMSSLELGDSALYFCASSWTGDKETQYFGPGTRLLVL.

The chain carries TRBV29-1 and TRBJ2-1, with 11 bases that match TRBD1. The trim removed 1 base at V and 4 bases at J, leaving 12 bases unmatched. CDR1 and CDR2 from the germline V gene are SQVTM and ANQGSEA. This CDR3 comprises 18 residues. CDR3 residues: CSVEGDRTGGAGYNEQFF. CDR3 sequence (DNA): TGCAGCGTTGAAGGAGACCGGACAGGGGGCGCGGGGTACAATGAGCAGTTCTTC.

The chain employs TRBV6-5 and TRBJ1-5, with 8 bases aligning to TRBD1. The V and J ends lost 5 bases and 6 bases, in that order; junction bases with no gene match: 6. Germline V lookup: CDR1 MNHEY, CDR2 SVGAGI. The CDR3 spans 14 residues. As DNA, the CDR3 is TGTGCCAGCAGTATGGACAGGGCCAGTCAGCCCCAGCATTTT. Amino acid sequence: CASSMDRASQPQHF.

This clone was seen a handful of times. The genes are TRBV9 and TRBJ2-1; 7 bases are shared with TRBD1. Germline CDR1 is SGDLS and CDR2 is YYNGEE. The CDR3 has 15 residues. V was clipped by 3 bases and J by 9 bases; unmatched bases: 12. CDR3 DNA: TGTGCCAGCAGCGCCCGGACAGGCGTAATTAGTGAGCAGTTCTTC. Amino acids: CASSARTGVISEQFF.

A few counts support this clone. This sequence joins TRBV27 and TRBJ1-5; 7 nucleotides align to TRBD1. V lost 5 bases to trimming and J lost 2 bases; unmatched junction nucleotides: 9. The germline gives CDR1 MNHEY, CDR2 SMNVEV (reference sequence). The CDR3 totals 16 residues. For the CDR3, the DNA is TGTGCCAGCAGTCCGACAGGGAGGGGGGGCAATCAGCCCCAGCATTTT. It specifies CASSPTGRGGNQPQHF.

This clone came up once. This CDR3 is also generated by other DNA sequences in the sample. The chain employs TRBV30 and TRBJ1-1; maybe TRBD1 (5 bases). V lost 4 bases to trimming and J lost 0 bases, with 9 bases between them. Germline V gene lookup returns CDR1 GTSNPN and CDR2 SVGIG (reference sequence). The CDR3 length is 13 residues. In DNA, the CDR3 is TGTGCCTGGACCGGGACCTTGAACACTGAAGCTTTCTTT. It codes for CAWTGTLNTEAFF. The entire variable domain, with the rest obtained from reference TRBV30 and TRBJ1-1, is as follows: SQTIHQWPATLVQPVGSPLSLECTVEGTSNPNLYWYRQAAGRGLQLLFYSVGIGQISSEVPQNLSASRPQDRQFILSSKKLLLSDSGFYLCAWTGTLNTEAFFGQGTRLTVV.

CDR3 nucleotide sequence: TGCGCCAGCAGCGAAGGACATGAAGGTGAAAAACTGTTTTTT. Protein sequence: CASSEGHEGEKLFF. The chain links TRBV4-1 to TRBJ1-4; tentatively, D is TRBD1 (5 bases). The CDR3 sequence is 14 residues long. Per the germline V gene, CDR1 is MGHRA and CDR2 is YSYEKL. The germline V and J ends were trimmed by 5 bases and 7 bases, with 14 bases remaining between them.

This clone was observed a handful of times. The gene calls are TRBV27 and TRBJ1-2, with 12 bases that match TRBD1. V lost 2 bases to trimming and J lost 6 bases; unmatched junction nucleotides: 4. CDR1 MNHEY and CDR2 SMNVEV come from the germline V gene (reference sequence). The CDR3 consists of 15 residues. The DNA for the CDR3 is TGTGCCAGCAGTTTAACGGGACAGGGGGCAGATGGCTACACCTTC. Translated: CASSLTGQGADGYTF.

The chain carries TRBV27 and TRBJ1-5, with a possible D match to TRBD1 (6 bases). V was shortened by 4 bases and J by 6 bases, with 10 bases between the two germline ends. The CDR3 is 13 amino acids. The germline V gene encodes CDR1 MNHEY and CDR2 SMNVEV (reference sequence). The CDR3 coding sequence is TGTGCCAGCAGTTGGACAGACTCTCAGCCCCAGCATTTT. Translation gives CASSWTDSQPQHF.

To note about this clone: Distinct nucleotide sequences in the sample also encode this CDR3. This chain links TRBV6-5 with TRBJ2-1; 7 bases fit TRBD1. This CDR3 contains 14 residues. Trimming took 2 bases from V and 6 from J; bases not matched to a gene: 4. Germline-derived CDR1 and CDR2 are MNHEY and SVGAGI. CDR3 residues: CASSYEGQFNEQFF. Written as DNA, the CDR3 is TGTGCCAGCAGTTACGAGGGACAGTTCAATGAGCAGTTCTTC.

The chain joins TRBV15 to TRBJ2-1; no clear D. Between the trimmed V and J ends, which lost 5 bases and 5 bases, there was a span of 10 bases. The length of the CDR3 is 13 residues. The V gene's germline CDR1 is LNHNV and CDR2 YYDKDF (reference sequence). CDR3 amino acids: CATSWTLHNEQFF. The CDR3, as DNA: TGTGCCACCAGCTGGACCCTGCACAATGAGCAGTTCTTC.

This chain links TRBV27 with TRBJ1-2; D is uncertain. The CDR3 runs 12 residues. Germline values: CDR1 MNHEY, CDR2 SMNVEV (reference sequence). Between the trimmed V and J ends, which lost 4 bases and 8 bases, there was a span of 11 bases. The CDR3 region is CASSSAVGGYTF. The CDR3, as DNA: TGTGCCAGCAGTTCTGCCGTGGGGGGCTACACCTTC.

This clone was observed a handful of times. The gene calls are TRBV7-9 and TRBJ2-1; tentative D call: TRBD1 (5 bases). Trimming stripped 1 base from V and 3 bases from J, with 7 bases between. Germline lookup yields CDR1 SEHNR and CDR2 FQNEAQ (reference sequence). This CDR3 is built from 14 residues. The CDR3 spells CASSLEGNYNEQFF. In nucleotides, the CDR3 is TGTGCCAGCAGCTTAGAGGGGAACTACAATGAGCAGTTCTTC.